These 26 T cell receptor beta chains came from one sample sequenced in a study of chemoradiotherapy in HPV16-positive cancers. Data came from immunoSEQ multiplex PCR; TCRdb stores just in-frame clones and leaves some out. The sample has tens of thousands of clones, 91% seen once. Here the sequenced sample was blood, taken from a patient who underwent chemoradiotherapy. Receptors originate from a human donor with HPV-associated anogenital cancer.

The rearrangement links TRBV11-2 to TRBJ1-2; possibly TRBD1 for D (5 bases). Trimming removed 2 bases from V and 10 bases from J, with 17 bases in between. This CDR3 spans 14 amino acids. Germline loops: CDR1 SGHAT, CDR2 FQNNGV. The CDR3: CASSLRGRVSDYTF. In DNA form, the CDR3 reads TGTGCCAGCAGCTTAAGAGGCAGGGTCAGTGACTACACCTTC. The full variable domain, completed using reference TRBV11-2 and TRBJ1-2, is EAGVAQSPRYKIIEKRQSVAFWCNPISGHATLYWYQQILGQGPKLLIQFQNNGVVDDSQLPKDRFSAERLKGVDSTLKIQPAKLEDSAVYLCASSLRGRVSDYTFGSGTRLTVV.

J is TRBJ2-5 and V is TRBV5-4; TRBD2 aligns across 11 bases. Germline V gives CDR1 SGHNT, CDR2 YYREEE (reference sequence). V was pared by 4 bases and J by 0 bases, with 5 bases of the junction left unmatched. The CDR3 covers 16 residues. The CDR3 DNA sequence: TGTGCCAGCAGCCCAAGACTAGCGGGGTACCAAGAGACCCAGTACTTC. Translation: CASSPRLAGYQETQYF.

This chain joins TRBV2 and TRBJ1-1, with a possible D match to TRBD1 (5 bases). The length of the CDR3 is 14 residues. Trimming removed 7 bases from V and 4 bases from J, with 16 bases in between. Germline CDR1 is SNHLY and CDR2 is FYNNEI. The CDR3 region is CASNRGPTGTEAFF. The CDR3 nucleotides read TGTGCCAGCAATAGAGGGCCCACAGGCACTGAAGCTTTCTTT.

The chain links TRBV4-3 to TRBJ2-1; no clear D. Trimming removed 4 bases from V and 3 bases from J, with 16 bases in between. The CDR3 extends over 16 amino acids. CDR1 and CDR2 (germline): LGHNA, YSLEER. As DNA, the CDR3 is TGCGCCAGCAGCCTAAGCTGGGGTTTAGGCTACAATGAGCAGTTCTTC. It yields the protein CASSLSWGLGYNEQFF.

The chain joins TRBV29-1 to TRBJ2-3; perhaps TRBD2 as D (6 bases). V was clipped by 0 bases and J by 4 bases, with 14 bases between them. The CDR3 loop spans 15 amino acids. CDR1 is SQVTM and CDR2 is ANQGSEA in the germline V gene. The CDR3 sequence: CSVEDGGIGADTQYF. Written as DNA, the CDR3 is TGCAGCGTTGAAGATGGAGGGATCGGGGCAGATACGCAGTATTTT.

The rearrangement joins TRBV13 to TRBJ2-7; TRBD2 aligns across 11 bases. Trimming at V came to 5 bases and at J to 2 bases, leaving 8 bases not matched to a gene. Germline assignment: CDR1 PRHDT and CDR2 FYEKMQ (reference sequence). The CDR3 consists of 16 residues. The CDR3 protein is CASSLRTSGLPYEQYF. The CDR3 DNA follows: TGTGCCAGCAGCCTCAGGACTAGCGGGCTGCCCTACGAGCAGTACTTC.

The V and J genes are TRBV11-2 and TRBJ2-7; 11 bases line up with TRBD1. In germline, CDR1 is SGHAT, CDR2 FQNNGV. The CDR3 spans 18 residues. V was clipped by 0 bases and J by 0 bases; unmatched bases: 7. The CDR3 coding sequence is TGTGCCAGCAGCTTAGATCTTTTTGGACAGGGGGCCTCCTACGAGCAGTACTTC. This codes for CASSLDLFGQGASYEQYF.

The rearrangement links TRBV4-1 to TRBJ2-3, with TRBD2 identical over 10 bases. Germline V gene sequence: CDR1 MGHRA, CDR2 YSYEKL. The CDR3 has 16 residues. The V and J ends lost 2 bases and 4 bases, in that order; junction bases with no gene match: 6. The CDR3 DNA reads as TGCGCCAGCAGCCAAACCGTAGCGGGGGGTGCAGATACGCAGTATTTT. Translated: CASSQTVAGGADTQYF.

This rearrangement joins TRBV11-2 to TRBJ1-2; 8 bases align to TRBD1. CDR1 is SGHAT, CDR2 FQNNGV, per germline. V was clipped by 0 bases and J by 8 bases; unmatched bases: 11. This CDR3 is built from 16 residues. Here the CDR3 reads CASSLDIWLTGDGYTF. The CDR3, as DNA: TGTGCCAGCAGCTTAGATATTTGGCTGACAGGGGACGGCTACACCTTC.

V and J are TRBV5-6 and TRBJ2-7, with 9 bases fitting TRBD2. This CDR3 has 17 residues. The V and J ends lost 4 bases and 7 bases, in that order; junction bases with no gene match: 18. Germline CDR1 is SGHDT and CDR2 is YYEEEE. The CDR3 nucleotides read TGTGCCAGCAGCCTGAACCCGGCCCTAGCGGGAAGTGGAGAGCAGTACTTC. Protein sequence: CASSLNPALAGSGEQYF.

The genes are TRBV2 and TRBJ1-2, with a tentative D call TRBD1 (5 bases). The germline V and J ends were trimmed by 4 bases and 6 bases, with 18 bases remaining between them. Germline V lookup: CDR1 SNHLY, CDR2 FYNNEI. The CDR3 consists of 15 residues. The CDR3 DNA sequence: TGTGCCAGCAGTGGGTCTAGTGCAGGGTCCCATGGCTACACCTTC. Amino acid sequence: CASSGSSAGSHGYTF.

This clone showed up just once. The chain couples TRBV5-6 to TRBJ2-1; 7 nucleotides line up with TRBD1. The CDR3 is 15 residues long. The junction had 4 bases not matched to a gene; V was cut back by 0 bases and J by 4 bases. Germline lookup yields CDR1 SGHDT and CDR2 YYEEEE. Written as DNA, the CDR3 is TGTGCCAGCAGCTTGGGTCCGGGACAGTACAATGAGCAGTTCTTC. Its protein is CASSLGPGQYNEQFF.

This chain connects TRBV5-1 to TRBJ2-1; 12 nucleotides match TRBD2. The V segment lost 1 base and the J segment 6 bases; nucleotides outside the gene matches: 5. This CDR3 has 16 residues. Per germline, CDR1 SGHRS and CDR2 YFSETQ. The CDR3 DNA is TGCGCCAGCAGCTTGCCTAGCGGGGGGGCGAGCAATGAGCAGTTCTTC. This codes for CASSLPSGGASNEQFF.

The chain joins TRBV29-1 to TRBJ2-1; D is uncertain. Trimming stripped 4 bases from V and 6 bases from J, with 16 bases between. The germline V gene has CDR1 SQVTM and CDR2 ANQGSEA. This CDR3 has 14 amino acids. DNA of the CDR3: TGCAGCGTTGTAAAATTTGCGGCATTCAATGAGCAGTTCTTC. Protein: CSVVKFAAFNEQFF.

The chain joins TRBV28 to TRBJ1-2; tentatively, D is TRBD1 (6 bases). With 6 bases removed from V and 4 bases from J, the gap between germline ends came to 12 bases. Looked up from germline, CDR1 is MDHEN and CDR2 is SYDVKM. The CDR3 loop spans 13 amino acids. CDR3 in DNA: TGTGCCAGCAGAACCCAGGGGATCTATGGCTACACCTTC. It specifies CASRTQGIYGYTF.

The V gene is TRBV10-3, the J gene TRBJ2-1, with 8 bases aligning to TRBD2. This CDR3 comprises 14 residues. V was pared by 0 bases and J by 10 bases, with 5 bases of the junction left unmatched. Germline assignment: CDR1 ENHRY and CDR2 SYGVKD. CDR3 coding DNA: TGTGCCATCAGTGAGTCGGGTAGCGGGATCGAGCAGTTCTTC. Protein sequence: CAISESGSGIEQFF.

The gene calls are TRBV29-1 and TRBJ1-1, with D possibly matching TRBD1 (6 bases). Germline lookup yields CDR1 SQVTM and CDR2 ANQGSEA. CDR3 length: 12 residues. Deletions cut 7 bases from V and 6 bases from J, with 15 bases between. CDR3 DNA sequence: TGCAGCGCCCGGACAGACTGGTCTGAAGCTTTCTTT. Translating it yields CSARTDWSEAFF.

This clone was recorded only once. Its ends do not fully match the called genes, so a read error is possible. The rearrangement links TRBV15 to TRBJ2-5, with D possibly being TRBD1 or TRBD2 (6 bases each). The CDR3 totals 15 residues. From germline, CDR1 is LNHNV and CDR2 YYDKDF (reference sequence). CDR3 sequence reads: CATSRDTGGTSIGHF. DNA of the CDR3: TGTGCCACCAGCAGAGATACGGGCGGGACAAGCATAGGGCACTTC.

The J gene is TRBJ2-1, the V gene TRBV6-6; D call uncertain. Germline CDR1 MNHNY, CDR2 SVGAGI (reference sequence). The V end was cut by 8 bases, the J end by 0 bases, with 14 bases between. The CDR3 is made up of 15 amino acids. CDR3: CASGWGQSSYNEQFF. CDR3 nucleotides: TGTGCCAGCGGATGGGGTCAGAGCTCCTACAATGAGCAGTTCTTC.

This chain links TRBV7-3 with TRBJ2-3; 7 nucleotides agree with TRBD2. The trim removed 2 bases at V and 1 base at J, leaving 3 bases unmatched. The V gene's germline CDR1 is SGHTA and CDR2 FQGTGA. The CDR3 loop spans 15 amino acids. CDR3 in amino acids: CASSLVGGGTDTQYF. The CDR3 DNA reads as TGTGCCAGCAGCTTAGTGGGAGGGGGCACAGATACGCAGTATTTT.

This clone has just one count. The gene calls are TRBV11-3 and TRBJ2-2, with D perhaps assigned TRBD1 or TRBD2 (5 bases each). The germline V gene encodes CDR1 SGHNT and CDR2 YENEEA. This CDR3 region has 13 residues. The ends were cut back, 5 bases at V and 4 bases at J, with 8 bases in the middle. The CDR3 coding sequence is TGTGCCAGCAGCCGGGGCAGCACCGGGGAGCTGTTTTTT. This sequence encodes CASSRGSTGELFF.

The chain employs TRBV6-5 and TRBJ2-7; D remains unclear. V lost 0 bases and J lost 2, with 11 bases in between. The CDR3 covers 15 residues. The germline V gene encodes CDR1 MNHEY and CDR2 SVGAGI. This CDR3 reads CASSYSILGTYEQYF. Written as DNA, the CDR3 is TGTGCCAGCAGTTACTCGATTCTGGGAACCTACGAGCAGTACTTC.

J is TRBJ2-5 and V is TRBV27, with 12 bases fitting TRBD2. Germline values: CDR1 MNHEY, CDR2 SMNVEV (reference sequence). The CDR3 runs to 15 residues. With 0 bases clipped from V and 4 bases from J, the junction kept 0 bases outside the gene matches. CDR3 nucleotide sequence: TGTGCCAGCAGTTTATCGGGACTAGCGGGAGAGACCCAGTACTTC. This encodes CASSLSGLAGETQYF.

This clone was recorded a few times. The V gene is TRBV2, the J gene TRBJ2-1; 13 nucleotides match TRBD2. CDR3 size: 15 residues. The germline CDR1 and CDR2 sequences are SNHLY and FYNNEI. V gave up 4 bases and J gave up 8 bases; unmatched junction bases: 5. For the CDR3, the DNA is TGTGCCAGCAGTGTAACTAGCGGGAGGGCGTATGAGCAGTTCTTC. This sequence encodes CASSVTSGRAYEQFF.

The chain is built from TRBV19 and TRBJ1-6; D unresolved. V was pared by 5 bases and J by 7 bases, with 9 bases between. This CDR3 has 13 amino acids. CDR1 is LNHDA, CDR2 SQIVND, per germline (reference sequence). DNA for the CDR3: TGTGCCAGTAGTGGGCAGATGAATTCACCCCTCCACTTT. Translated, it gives CASSGQMNSPLHF. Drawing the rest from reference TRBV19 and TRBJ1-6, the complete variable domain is DGGITQSPKYLFRKEGQNVTLSCEQNLNHDAMYWYRQDPGQGLRLIYYSQIVNDFQKGDIAEGYSVSREKKESFPLTVTSAQKNPTAFYLCASSGQMNSPLHFGNGTRLTVT.

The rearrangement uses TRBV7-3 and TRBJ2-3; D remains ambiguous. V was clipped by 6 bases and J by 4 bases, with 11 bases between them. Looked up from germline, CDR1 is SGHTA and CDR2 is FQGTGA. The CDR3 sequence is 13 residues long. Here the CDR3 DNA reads TGTGCCAGCAGGCTCGGGCTATCAGATACGCAGTATTTT. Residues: CASRLGLSDTQYF. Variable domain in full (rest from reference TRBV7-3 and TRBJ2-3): GAGVSQTPSNKVTEKGKYVELRCDPISGHTALYWYRQSLGQGPEFLIYFQGTGAADDSGLPNDRFFAVRPEGSVSTLKIQRTERGDSAVYLCASRLGLSDTQYFGPGTRLTVL.